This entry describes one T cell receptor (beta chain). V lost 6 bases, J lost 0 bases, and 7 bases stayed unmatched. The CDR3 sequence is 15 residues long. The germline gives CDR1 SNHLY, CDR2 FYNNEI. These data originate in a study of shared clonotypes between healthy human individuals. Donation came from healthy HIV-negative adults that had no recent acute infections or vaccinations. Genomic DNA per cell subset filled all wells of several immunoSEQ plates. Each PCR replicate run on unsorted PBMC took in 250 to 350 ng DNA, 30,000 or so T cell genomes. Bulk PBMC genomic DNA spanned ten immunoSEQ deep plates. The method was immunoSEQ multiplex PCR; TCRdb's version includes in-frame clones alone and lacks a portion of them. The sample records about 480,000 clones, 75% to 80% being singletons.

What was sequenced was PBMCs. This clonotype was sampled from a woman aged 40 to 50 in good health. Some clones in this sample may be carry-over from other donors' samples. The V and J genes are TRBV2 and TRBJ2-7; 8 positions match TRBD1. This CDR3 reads CASSLDRGISYEQYF. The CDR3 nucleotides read TGTGCCAGCAGCCTCGACAGGGGAATCTCCTACGAGCAGTACTTC.